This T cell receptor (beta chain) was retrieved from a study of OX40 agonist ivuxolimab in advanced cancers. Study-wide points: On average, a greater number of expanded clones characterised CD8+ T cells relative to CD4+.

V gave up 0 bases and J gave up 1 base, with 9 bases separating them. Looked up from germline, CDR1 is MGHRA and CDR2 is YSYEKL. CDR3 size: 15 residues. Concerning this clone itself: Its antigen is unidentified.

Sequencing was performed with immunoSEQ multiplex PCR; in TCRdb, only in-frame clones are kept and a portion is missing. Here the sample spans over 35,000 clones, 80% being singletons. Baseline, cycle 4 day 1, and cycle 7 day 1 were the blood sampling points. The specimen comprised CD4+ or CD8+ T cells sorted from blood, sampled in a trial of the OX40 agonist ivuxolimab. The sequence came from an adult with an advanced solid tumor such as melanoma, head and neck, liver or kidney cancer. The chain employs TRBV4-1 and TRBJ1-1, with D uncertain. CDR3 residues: CASSQDPRTNTEAFF. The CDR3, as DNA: TGCGCCAGCAGCCAAGATCCTCGGACGAACACTGAAGCTTTCTTT.